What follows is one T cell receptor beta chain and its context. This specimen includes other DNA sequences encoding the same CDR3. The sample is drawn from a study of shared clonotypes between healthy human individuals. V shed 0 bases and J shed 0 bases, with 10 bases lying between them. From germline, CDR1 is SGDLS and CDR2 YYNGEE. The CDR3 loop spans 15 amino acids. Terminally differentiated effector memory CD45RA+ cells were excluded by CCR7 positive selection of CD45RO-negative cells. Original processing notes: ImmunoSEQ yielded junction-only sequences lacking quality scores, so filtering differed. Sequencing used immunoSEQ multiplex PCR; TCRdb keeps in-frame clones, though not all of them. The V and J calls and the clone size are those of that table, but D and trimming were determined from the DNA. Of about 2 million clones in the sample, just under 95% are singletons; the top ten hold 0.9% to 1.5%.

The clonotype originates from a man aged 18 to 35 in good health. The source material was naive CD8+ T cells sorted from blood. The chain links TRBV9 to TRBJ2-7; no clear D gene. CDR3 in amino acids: CASSVAASPSYEQYF. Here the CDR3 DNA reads TGTGCCAGCAGCGTAGCGGCTTCCCCCTCCTACGAGCAGTACTTC.